This is a list of T cell receptor beta chains from one sample in a study of T cells expressing NK-cell markers. TCRdb reprocessed the 5' RACE reads, keeping one entry per CDR3 protein, no DNA. The sample totals roughly 380,000 distinct CDR3 sequences; its top ten clones hold around 5.3%. The sample taken for sequencing was blood T cells: a sorted CD56 or NKG2C T cell subset, CD4+ or CD8+ T cells, or bulk PBMC T cells (not recorded which). Receptor source: a man aged 18-75 years in good health. Both conserved end residues are part of each CDR3.

j_gene: TRBJ2-7; v_gene: TRBV5-5; CDR3aa: CASSLPGNYEQYF
j_gene: TRBJ1-5; v_gene: TRBV20-1; CDR3aa: CSARDWSNQPQHF
j_gene: TRBJ1-1; v_gene: TRBV20-1; CDR3aa: CSAPKSQGFYTEAFF
j_gene: TRBJ1-1; v_gene: TRBV29-1; CDR3aa: CSVVRQGRTNTEAFF
j_gene: TRBJ1-5; v_gene: TRBV12-3/TRBV12-4; CDR3aa: CASSGGGRNQPQHF
j_gene: TRBJ1-1; v_gene: TRBV5-4; CDR3aa: CASFGNTEAFF
j_gene: TRBJ2-3; v_gene: TRBV4-1; CDR3aa: CASSHRPPGQNTDTQYF
j_gene: TRBJ2-3; v_gene: TRBV2; CDR3aa: CASSEEAGMTDTQYF
j_gene: TRBJ2-3; v_gene: TRBV7-2; CDR3aa: CASSLVPLSADTQYF
j_gene: TRBJ1-6; v_gene: TRBV5-6; CDR3aa: CASSLGQGWNSPLHF
j_gene: TRBJ1-4; v_gene: TRBV7-9; CDR3aa: CASSFRQGGEKLFF
j_gene: TRBJ2-5; v_gene: TRBV3-1; CDR3aa: CASSQKSRLAGGHQETQYF
j_gene: TRBJ2-3; v_gene: TRBV4-2; CDR3aa: CASSQVGGTSTDTQYF
j_gene: TRBJ2-5; v_gene: TRBV7-2; CDR3aa: CASSLDVGGATQYF
j_gene: TRBJ2-7; v_gene: TRBV9; CDR3aa: CASSLRDRGIYEQYF
j_gene: TRBJ1-5; v_gene: TRBV5-6; CDR3aa: CASSLGRHQPQHF
j_gene: TRBJ2-1; v_gene: TRBV9; CDR3aa: CASSYGTSGLSSYNEQFF
j_gene: TRBJ2-1; v_gene: TRBV7-9; CDR3aa: CASSLTGGRAQFF
j_gene: TRBJ2-2; v_gene: TRBV6-5; CDR3aa: CASSYSRDGELFF
j_gene: TRBJ2-7; v_gene: TRBV15; CDR3aa: CATSRDGRWGSSEQYF
j_gene: TRBJ1-5; v_gene: TRBV3-1; CDR3aa: CASSQTTGGGQPQHF
j_gene: TRBJ2-1; v_gene: TRBV10-3; CDR3aa: CAIKRDNEQFF
j_gene: TRBJ1-5; v_gene: TRBV20-1; CDR3aa: CSARLGFQPQHF
j_gene: TRBJ2-3; v_gene: TRBV6-5; CDR3aa: CASSTIAGGSTDTQYF
j_gene: TRBJ2-5; v_gene: TRBV5-1; CDR3aa: CASSPRFSGQETQYF
j_gene: TRBJ2-7; v_gene: TRBV18; CDR3aa: CASSPGRSYEQYF
j_gene: TRBJ1-4; v_gene: TRBV7-6; CDR3aa: CASSPTGPQGGTNEKLFF
j_gene: TRBJ2-1; v_gene: TRBV6-5; CDR3aa: CASSYSGNEQFF
j_gene: TRBJ2-3; v_gene: TRBV3-1; CDR3aa: CASSQGSSTDTQYF
j_gene: TRBJ2-7; v_gene: TRBV19; CDR3aa: CASSMVGAGSYEQYF
j_gene: TRBJ2-7; v_gene: TRBV12-3/TRBV12-4; CDR3aa: CASSLAGGADEQYF
j_gene: TRBJ1-2; v_gene: TRBV12-3/TRBV12-4; CDR3aa: CASSLNGLGHNYGYTF
j_gene: TRBJ2-5; v_gene: TRBV2; CDR3aa: CASQLGTGGGQETQYF
j_gene: TRBJ2-3; v_gene: TRBV7-7; CDR3aa: CASSLGGHPTDTQYF
j_gene: TRBJ2-1; v_gene: TRBV20-1; CDR3aa: CSAGRTGTGLYNEQFF
j_gene: TRBJ2-2; v_gene: TRBV4-2; CDR3aa: CASSEGQGSSDTGELFF
j_gene: TRBJ1-6; v_gene: TRBV7-2; CDR3aa: CASRETRQGYSPLHF
j_gene: TRBJ2-3; v_gene: TRBV5-8; CDR3aa: CASSSGALAGGTDTQYF
j_gene: TRBJ2-4; v_gene: TRBV5-6; CDR3aa: CASSFYGRTKKNIQYF
j_gene: TRBJ1-2; v_gene: TRBV20-1; CDR3aa: CSASPAGGGGYTF
j_gene: TRBJ1-1; v_gene: TRBV12-3/TRBV12-4; CDR3aa: CASSPRQTGQLNTEAFF
j_gene: TRBJ2-1; v_gene: TRBV4-2; CDR3aa: CASSQKAASVLQRDNEQFF
j_gene: TRBJ2-2; v_gene: TRBV5-5; CDR3aa: CASSNRFTGELFF
j_gene: TRBJ1-4; v_gene: TRBV6-1; CDR3aa: CASTERGVPTNEKLFF
j_gene: TRBJ2-5; v_gene: TRBV27; CDR3aa: CASSFRGQGAWETQYF
j_gene: TRBJ2-3; v_gene: TRBV7-2; CDR3aa: CASSRGVVTDTQYF
j_gene: TRBJ1-6; v_gene: TRBV9; CDR3aa: CASSVHTGPAYNSPLHF
j_gene: TRBJ1-1; v_gene: TRBV12-3/TRBV12-4; CDR3aa: CASSIKQGAVEAFF